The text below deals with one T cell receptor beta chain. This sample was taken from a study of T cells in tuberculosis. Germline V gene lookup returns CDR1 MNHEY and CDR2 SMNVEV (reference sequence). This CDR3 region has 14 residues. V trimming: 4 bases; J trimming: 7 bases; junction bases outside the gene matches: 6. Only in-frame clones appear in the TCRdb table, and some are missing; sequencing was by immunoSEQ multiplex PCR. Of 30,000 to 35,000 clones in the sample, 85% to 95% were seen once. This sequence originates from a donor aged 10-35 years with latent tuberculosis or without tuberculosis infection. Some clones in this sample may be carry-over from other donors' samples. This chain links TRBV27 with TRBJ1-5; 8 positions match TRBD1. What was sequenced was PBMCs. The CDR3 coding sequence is TGTGCCAGCAGTTCCGGACAGGGTCGACAGCCCCAGCATTTT. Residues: CASSSGQGRQPQHF.